The 20 T cell receptor beta chains below come from one sample, sequenced in a study of T cell responses to AZD1222 COVID-19 vaccine. Repertoires were generated with immunoSEQ multiplex PCR, while TCRdb's copy carries only in-frame clones and drops some. This sample has about 100,000 clones; about 90% occur once, and the top ten carry roughly 10%. Sample: peripheral blood, taken 28 days after the second AZD1222 dose. The receptors were sampled from an adult who received the AZD1222 COVID-19 vaccine.

This clone was seen a few times. The V and J genes are TRBV27 and TRBJ1-5; D is uncertain. V was pared by 8 bases and J by 2 bases, with 25 bases between. The germline CDR1 and CDR2 sequences are MNHEY and SMNVEV (reference sequence). CDR3 length: 18 residues. CDR3 residues: CASGLLGSARGGNQPQHF. The CDR3 coding sequence is TGTGCCAGCGGCCTCCTAGGAAGTGCCCGGGGTGGCAATCAGCCCCAGCATTTT.

This chain links TRBV6-1 with TRBJ1-3; 7 nucleotides match TRBD1. The CDR3 loop spans 16 amino acids. The ends lost 4 bases at V and 0 bases at J; junction bases unmatched: 6. Germline-derived CDR1 and CDR2 are MNHNS and SASEGT. The CDR3 reads CASSGTGPSSGNTIYF. The CDR3 nucleotides read TGTGCCAGCAGTGGGACAGGTCCCAGCTCTGGAAACACCATATATTTT.

The chain carries TRBV11-3 and TRBJ2-7; D remains ambiguous. The V gene lost 1 base and the J gene lost 4 bases, with 8 bases spanning the gap. In germline, CDR1 is SGHNT, CDR2 YENEEA. This CDR3 contains 13 residues. The CDR3 DNA sequence: TGTGCCAGCAGCTTAGTGACCGGTTACGAGCAGTACTTC. Encoded protein: CASSLVTGYEQYF.

The V gene is TRBV10-1, the J gene TRBJ2-7, with 7 bases matching TRBD1. V lost 3 bases and J lost 2; bases outside the gene matches: 7. Germline CDR1 WNHNN, CDR2 SYGVQD (reference sequence). There are 15 residues in the CDR3. The CDR3 here is CASSDGRGNAYEQYF. The DNA for the CDR3 is TGCGCCAGCAGTGACGGCAGGGGGAACGCCTACGAGCAGTACTTC.

The chain joins TRBV10-3 to TRBJ2-2, with D possibly matching TRBD2 (7 bases). CDR1 is ENHRY and CDR2 is SYGVKD in the germline V gene. The length of the CDR3 is 13 residues. V lost 8 bases and J lost 4, with 11 bases in between. The CDR3 region is CAIGGGPTGELFF. The CDR3 nucleotides read TGTGCCATCGGGGGGGGCCCCACCGGGGAGCTGTTTTTT.

The chain carries TRBV6-5 and TRBJ2-1; no definite D call. The length of the CDR3 is 14 residues. Germline CDR1 reads MNHEY; CDR2 reads SVGAGI. Trimming stripped 6 bases from V and 8 bases from J, with 17 bases between. The CDR3, as DNA: TGTGCCAGCAGGAACTCCCTCACTGTCCATGAGCAGTTCTTC. Protein product: CASRNSLTVHEQFF.

This clone has just a few counts. V and J are TRBV5-6 and TRBJ2-7; D is unresolved. CDR1 and CDR2 (germline): SGHDT, YYEEEE. The CDR3 totals 11 residues. V was pared by 3 bases and J by 0 bases, with 1 base between. CDR3 sequence: CASSYSYEQYF. Written as DNA, the CDR3 is TGTGCCAGCAGCTACTCCTACGAGCAGTACTTC.

The V and J genes are TRBV19 and TRBJ1-1; D remains unclear. This CDR3 contains 12 residues. V was shortened by 5 bases and J by 6 bases, with 10 bases between the two germline ends. Per the germline V gene, CDR1 is LNHDA and CDR2 is SQIVND (reference sequence). The DNA of the CDR3 is TGTGCCAGTAGTCCAAGACCAGCTGAAGCTTTCTTT. Protein product: CASSPRPAEAFF.

In DNA form, the CDR3 reads TGTGCCAGCAGCAGGGACGCGGCCTACGAGCAGTACTTC. It specifies CASSRDAAYEQYF. The chain carries TRBV7-3 and TRBJ2-7, with D perhaps being TRBD1 or TRBD2 (5 bases each). CDR1 SGHTA and CDR2 FQGTGA come from the germline V gene. Between the trimmed V and J ends, which lost 5 bases and 2 bases, there was a span of 10 bases. This CDR3 region has 13 residues.

The table lists this clone with a count of one. The rearrangement joins TRBV5-1 to TRBJ2-2, with TRBD1 matching over 8 bases. This CDR3 is built from 15 residues. Germline V gene lookup returns CDR1 SGHRS and CDR2 YFSETQ. V shed 1 base and J 4 bases; nucleotides not matched to a gene: 3. The CDR3 DNA reads TGCGCCAGCAGCTTGACAGGGGGTGTCACCGGGGAGCTGTTTTTT. Its translation is CASSLTGGVTGELFF.

The rearrangement links TRBV2 to TRBJ2-1; 7 bases align to TRBD1. V was clipped by 5 bases and J by 2 bases; unmatched bases: 3. The V gene's germline CDR1 is SNHLY and CDR2 FYNNEI. The CDR3 has 14 amino acids. In DNA form, the CDR3 reads TGTGCCAGCAGTCCCAGGGGGACCTACAATGAGCAGTTCTTC. It is translated as CASSPRGTYNEQFF.

Only a few counts were recorded for this clone. V gene TRBV11-1 combines with J gene TRBJ2-7; no clear D gene. The CDR3 has 14 residues. The V and J ends lost 8 bases and 6 bases respectively, with 20 bases between them. Germline CDR1 SGHAT, CDR2 FQDESV (reference sequence). CDR3 in DNA: TGTGCCAGCGGCCCCAGATTCGGAGTAGGCGAGCAGTACTTC. It is translated as CASGPRFGVGEQYF.

J is TRBJ2-7 and V is TRBV27, with 13 bases fitting TRBD2. The germline V gene has CDR1 MNHEY and CDR2 SMNVEV (reference sequence). The ends lost 5 bases at V and 0 bases at J; junction bases unmatched: 7. The CDR3 length is 17 residues. The CDR3 coding sequence is TGTGCCAGCAGTCCGGGGACTAGCGGGACGATCTCCTACGAGCAGTACTTC. This gives the protein CASSPGTSGTISYEQYF.

V and J are TRBV13 and TRBJ1-1; D unclear. The CDR3 spans 15 residues. The V gene's germline CDR1 is PRHDT and CDR2 FYEKMQ (reference sequence). The V end was cut by 7 bases, the J end by 1 base, with 16 bases between. CDR3 amino acids: CASNLVAGENTEAFF. The CDR3 DNA reads as TGTGCCAGCAACCTCGTGGCAGGTGAGAACACTGAAGCTTTCTTT. The full variable domain, rest sourced from reference TRBV13 and TRBJ1-1, is AAGVIQSPRHLIKEKRETATLKCYPIPRHDTVYWYQQGPGQDPQFLISFYEKMQSDKGSIPDRFSAQQFSDYHSELNMSSLELGDSALYFCASNLVAGENTEAFFGQGTRLTVV.

V usage is TRBV9 and J usage is TRBJ2-1; TRBD2 agrees at 10 bases. Per germline, CDR1 SGDLS and CDR2 YYNGEE. The CDR3 spans 16 residues. V dropped 0 bases and J dropped 5; count of bases not matched to a gene: 5. The CDR3 region is CASSVGPSGSDNEQFF. CDR3 nucleotide sequence: TGTGCCAGCAGCGTAGGCCCTAGCGGGAGTGACAATGAGCAGTTCTTC.

The chain uses TRBV27 and TRBJ1-1; D gene ambiguous. There are 15 residues in the CDR3. Germline V gene lookup returns CDR1 MNHEY and CDR2 SMNVEV (reference sequence). The V end lost 4 bases, the J end lost 1 base, and 13 bases lay between the germline ends. Here the CDR3 reads CASSSSPDGNTEAFF. The CDR3, as DNA: TGTGCCAGCAGTTCCTCCCCAGACGGGAACACTGAAGCTTTCTTT.

V usage is TRBV15 and J usage is TRBJ2-7; D is possibly TRBD2 (5 bases). Germline CDR1 and CDR2: LNHNV and YYDKDF (reference sequence). V was shortened by 2 bases and J by 7 bases, with 9 bases between the two germline ends. The CDR3 runs 12 residues. The CDR3 nucleotides read TGTGCCACCAGCAGATACCCGGGGGAGCAGTACTTC. Protein sequence: CATSRYPGEQYF.

The chain has TRBV9 and TRBJ2-2; D unclear. Germline values: CDR1 SGDLS, CDR2 YYNGEE. The V gene lost 3 bases and the J gene lost 0 bases, with 6 bases spanning the gap. This CDR3 is built from 14 residues. CDR3 region: CASSARTNTGELFF. CDR3 DNA sequence: TGTGCCAGCAGCGCCCGAACGAACACCGGGGAGCTGTTTTTT.

This sequence joins TRBV25-1 and TRBJ1-3, with D uncertain. CDR1 is MGHDK and CDR2 is SYGVNS in the germline V gene. The CDR3 has 13 amino acids. V lost 5 bases to trimming and J lost 0 bases, with 5 bases between them. The CDR3 coding sequence is TGTGCCAGCAGTTTGACCTCTGGAAACACCATATATTTT. This translates into CASSLTSGNTIYF.

The CDR3 coding sequence is TGTGCCAGCAGCGCCCTGGGACAGGCCTATGGCTACACCTTC. Translated, it gives CASSALGQAYGYTF. This rearrangement joins TRBV6-2 or TRBV6-3 to TRBJ1-2; 8 bases are a match to TRBD1. J was trimmed by 4 bases and V by 6 bases; bases with no gene match: 7. CDR3 size: 14 residues. Germline V gives CDR1 MNHEY, CDR2 SVGEGT.